This T cell receptor beta chain was captured in a study of T cell changes during pregnancy in multiple sclerosis. Measured with immunoSEQ multiplex PCR; TCRdb has only the in-frame clones, and not every one. The sample holds 45,000 or so clones, approximately 90% seen once. The CDR3 contains 15 residues. Germline CDR1 and CDR2: MNHEY and SMNVEV (reference sequence). V gave up 5 bases and J gave up 5 bases; unmatched junction bases: 11. The V and J genes are TRBV27 and TRBJ2-5; TRBD1 matches at 7 bases. This TCR derives from a female donor in good health, enrolled as a control in a pregnancy study. The source material was CD8+ T cells from peripheral blood mononuclear cells, sampled after pregnancy. The CDR3 reads CASSLLPTGIETQYF. CDR3 bases: TGTGCCAGCAGTCTACTTCCGACAGGGATCGAGACCCAGTACTTC.